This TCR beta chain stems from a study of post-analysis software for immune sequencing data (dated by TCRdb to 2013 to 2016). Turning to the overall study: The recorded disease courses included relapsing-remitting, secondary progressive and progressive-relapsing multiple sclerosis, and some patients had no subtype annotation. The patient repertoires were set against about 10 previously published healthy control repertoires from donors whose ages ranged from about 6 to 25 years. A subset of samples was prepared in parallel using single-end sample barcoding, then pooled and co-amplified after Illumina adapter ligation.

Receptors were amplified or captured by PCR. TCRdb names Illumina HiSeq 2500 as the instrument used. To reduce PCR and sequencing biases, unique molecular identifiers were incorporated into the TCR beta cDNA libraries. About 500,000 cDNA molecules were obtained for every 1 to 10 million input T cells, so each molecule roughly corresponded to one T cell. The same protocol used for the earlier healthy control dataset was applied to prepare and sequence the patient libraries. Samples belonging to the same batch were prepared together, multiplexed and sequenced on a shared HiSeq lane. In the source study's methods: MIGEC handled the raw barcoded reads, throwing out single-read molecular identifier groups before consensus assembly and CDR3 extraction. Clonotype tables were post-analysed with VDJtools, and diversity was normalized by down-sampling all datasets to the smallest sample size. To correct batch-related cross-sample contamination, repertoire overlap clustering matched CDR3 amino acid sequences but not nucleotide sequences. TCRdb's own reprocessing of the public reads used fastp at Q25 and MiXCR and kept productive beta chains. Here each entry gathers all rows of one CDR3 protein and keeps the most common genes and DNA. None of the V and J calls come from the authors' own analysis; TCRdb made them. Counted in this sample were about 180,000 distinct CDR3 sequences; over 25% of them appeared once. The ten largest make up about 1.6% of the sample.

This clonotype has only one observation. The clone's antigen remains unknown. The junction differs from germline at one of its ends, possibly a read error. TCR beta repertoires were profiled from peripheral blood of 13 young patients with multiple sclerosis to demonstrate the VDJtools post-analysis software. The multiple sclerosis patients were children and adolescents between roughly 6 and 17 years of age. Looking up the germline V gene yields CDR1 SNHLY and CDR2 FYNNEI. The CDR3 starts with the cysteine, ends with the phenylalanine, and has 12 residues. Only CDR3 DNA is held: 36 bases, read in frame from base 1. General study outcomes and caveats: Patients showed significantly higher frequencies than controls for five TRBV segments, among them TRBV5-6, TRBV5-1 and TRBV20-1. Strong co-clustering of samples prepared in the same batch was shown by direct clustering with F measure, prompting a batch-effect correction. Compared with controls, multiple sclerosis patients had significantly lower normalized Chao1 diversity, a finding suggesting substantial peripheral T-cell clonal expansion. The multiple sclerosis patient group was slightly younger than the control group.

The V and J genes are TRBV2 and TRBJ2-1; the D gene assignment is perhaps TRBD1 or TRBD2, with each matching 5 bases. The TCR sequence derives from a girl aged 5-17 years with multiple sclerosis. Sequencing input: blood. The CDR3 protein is CVSRDPHNEQFF. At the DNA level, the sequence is TGTGTCAGCCGGGACCCGCACAATGAGCAGTTCTTC.